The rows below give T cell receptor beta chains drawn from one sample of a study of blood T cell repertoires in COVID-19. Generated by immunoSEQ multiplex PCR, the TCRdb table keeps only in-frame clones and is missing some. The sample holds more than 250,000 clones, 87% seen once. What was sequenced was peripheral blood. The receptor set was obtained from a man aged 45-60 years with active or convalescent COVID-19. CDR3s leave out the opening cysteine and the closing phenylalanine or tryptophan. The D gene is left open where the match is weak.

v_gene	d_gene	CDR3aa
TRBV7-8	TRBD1	ASSRQGARTNYGYT
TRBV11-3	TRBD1	ASSLGQGPGNQPQH
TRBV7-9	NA	ASSLSGSNTEAF
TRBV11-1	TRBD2	ASSSRGSGTDTQY
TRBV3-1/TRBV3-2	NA	ASSPRGFNTEAF
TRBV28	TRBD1	ASSTGAARNTIY
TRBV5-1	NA	ASSPSDSSGANVLT
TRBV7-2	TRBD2	ASSLASPGLAGGPRRDTQY
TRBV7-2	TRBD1	ASSSQQGAAGNTIY
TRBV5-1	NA	ASTLMGAAQETQY
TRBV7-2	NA	ASSLTAYSGNTIY
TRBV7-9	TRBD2	ASSSWGTSGNTDTQY
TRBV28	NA	ASSPSLGGTDTQY
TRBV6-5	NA	ASTSFDGAAAF
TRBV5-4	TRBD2	ASKNPGLRAQF
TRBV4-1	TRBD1	ASSQGQGGNTEAF
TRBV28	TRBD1	ASSSTTGGQGIGGGYT
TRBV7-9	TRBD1	ASSPPTGRIYGYT
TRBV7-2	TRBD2	ASSPWTSESETQY
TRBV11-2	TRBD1	ASSADRDVTEAF
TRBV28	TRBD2	ASSLLLLAGGWGSYNEQF
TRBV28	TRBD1	ASSLPPTGGYGYT
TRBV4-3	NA	ASSQDAADSETQY
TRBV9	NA	ASSVAQGGRDGYT
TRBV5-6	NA	ASSLVGPTDTQY
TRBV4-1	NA	ASSQEGQPGNTIY
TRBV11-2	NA	ASSLGGNTGELF
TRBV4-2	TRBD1	ASSQRTGVRYEQY
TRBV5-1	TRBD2	ASSPGTSQFHEQF
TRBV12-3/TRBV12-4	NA	ASTQNTEAF
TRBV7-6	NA	ASSLYTGSQETQY
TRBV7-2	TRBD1	ASSPWTGAYEQY
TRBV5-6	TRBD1	ASSRLGGQGGNQPQH
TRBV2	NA	ASSVNRMNTEAF
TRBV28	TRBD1	ASRLSGQGQETQY
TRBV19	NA	ASSIDKGPGKQY
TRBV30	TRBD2	AWAGGPSSRSYNEQF
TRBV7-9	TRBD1	ASSSGQGSSPLH
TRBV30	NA	AWSVGGVGTDTQY
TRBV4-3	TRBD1	ASSQDGWGQGPTGELF
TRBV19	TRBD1	ASSTLQGADGNQPQH
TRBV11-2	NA	ASSLSGWSGFYEQY
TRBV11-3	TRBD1	ASSAQGQGEYNEQF
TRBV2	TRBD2	ASSDSGSGTDTQY
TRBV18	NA	ASSPQSGELNTEAF
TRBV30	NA	AWSGGTWAEAF
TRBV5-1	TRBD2	ASSPRLAGDQETQY
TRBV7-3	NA	ASSPLRGARGTDTQY
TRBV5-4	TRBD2	ASSLLADTYEQY
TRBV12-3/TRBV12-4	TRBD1	ASSLGQNYEQY
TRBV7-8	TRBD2	ASSLVLAGKLFGEQF
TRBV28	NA	ASSLSALSEPGNTIY
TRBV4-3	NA	ASSQDSRRSSYNEQF